This T cell receptor beta chain was identified in a study of T cells in Graves' hyperthyroidism and ophthalmopathy (dated by TCRdb to the late 2010s). Study-level background: Peripheral blood samples were taken at initial diagnosis, before any treatment was given. TCR V-J signatures able to tell the groups apart were searched for in a discovery cohort of approximately 95 patients, of whom 43 had Graves' ophthalmopathy and around 57 had stable Graves' hyperthyroidism. An independent validation cohort of fewer than 20 hyperthyroidism patients and 17 patients who later progressed to ophthalmopathy tested prospective prediction of ophthalmopathy. The approximately 95 discovery patients were divided at random into training and test sets in a 7:3 ratio. In addition, the study compared T-cell repertoires in thyroid tissue and in blood from several Graves' hyperthyroidism patients. Following sampling, methimazole starting at 30 mg daily was given to hyperthyroidism patients, and high-dose intravenous methylprednisolone was given to ophthalmopathy patients. TCR Vbeta CDR3 sequencing of 130 to 150 peripheral blood samples (over 40 ophthalmopathy, 75 to 80 hyperthyroidism and 17 progressor patients) is reported in the paper.

From the cysteine up to the phenylalanine, the CDR3 has a length of 15 residues. Of all the DNA, just the CDR3 is kept, 45 bases in frame from base 1. Deletion took 7 bases off V and 0 bases off J, with a span of 15 bases between the germline ends. In this sample, this clonotype turned up many times. Its cognate antigen has yet to be identified. No base quality values were provided; no much bigger clone lies one nucleotide off. The TCR beta CDR3 regions were amplified from the RNA transcripts. For the first round of RT-PCR on the TCR CDR3, the HTBI primer set was used together with the Qiagen OneStep RT-PCR kit. Libraries were constructed in a second round of multiplex PCR, after which size selection and purification were performed. The libraries were sequenced on an Illumina HiSeq2000 using paired-end 100 bp reads. In the paper's pipeline: SOAPnuke was used to process the raw data, with reads discarded if the reads contained adapters or uncalled bases, had a mean Phred below 15, or lacked an exact constant-primer or identifier match. COPE v1.2.5 was used to merge the high-quality paired reads, and each unique nucleotide sequence was defined as a clonotype. Clonotypes were aligned to IMGT TRBV, TRBD and TRBJ reference segments using MiTCR v1.1. Only V-J combinations with frequency above 0.0001, covering about 99% of repertoires, were analysed. The TCS score was defined as F50 (clonal expansion) divided by E x V (chaos), with BLOSUM62-based TCRdist calculated between CDR3 peptides within each V-J. Welch's t-statistics and random forest reduced 500 to 650 V-J features to 13, which were used in a naive Bayes classifier (R e1071). The public reads were run again by TCRdb, first through fastp at Q25 and then through MiXCR, and only productive beta chains were kept. Every entry covers one CDR3 protein and lists the most common genes and DNA from its rows. These V and J calls derive from TCRdb rather than the authors' analysis. This sample comprises around 350,000 distinct CDR3 sequences, about a fifth of them detected only once. The ten largest clones represent 3.5% to 4% of the sample.

The paper's findings and limits, for the study overall: A 13 V-J signature model separated ophthalmopathy from stable hyperthyroidism, with roughly 88% sensitivity and roughly 84% specificity in cross-validation and 80%/75% in testing. Sample size was not statistically predetermined, and investigators were not blinded to group allocation. In validation, the model predicted progression to ophthalmopathy with approximately 71% sensitivity and around 72% specificity, a median of approximately 6.5 months before onset. Most expanded thyroid clonotypes (frequency above 0.001) were also found in blood, which suggests that blood repertoires may mirror thyroid immune responses.

A patient counted as having stable Graves' hyperthyroidism if no progression to ophthalmopathy occurred over 18 months of follow-up. The hyperthyroidism patients were between 18 and 65 years old and newly diagnosed, with a disease duration of less than 2 months. Exclusion was applied to patients with uncontrolled infections, other autoimmune diseases, pregnancy or lactation. Diagnoses relied on clinical symptoms, serum thyroxine and TRAb, thyroid ultrasound and orbital computed tomography. PBMCs were separated from roughly 10 ml of fresh peripheral blood using Ficoll-Paque density gradient centrifugation. Total RNA was extracted using Trizol reagent, and RNA quality was assessed on an Agilent 2100 Bioanalyzer.

The TCR comes from a woman between 18 and 30 years old with Graves' hyperthyroidism. Sequencing input: blood. The sequence joins TRBV12-3 or TRBV12-4 to TRBJ1-2; TRBD1 is possibly the D segment (5 matching bases). The DNA sequence reads TGTGCCAGCATCCTTCAGGGCCGAACTAACTATGGCTACACCTTC. Translated, it gives CASILQGRTNYGYTF.